This TCR beta chain appears in the sequencing data of a study of blood T cell repertoires in COVID-19 (TCRdb year 2020). With respect to the entire study: Samples from collaborators originated in the United States, Italy and Spain and spanned both the acute and convalescent phases of COVID-19. The prospective study material was composed of cDNA or gDNA derived from T cells, B-cell-depleted T cells, or PBMCs. A de-identified subject ID, COVID-19 status, age in years and sex were almost always included in the sample metadata. Where HLA class I and class II types were available, the types were taken from metadata supplied by the sample provider, not from assay-based typing. The repertoires were released in a freely available public database intended as a resource for research on the immune response to SARS-CoV-2. Samples came from the ongoing ImmuneRACE study (first 160 participants) plus 1,254 subjects from 6 global collaborators. Deeply sampled blood TCRbeta repertoires from subjects exposed to, actively infected with, or recovered from COVID-19 were included in the dataset.

On the study overall, not on this receptor specifically: Clinical and demographic metadata were provided uncurated, with the amount varying by source and participant.

TCRbeta CDR3 regions were amplified from genomic DNA using the immunoSEQ Assay, a bias-controlled multiplex PCR. Per the source publication's procedure: The number of nucleated cells in each sample was estimated by amplification of reference gene primers within the assay. To quantify the absolute abundance of each unique TCRbeta CDR3 rearrangement, sequence reads were collapsed and filtered. For each sample, productive Simpson clonality was calculated as the square root of Simpson's diversity index over productive rearrangements. TCRdb mirrors the immuneACCESS table, restricted to in-frame sequences. Some clones are absent from its copies; in checked studies, under half trace to an unresolved V gene, and the reason for the others is unknown. V and J calls and clone size are as listed in that table; D and trimming were resolved from the DNA. Across this sample there are 100,000 to 150,000 clones, with 65% to 85% seen only once. Around 3.9% of the sample goes to the ten largest clones.

This clone was detected only once. No antigen is known for it. There are no base qualities to consult, and no much larger clone falls within one base. Via the germline V gene, CDR1 is MNHEY and CDR2 SVGAGI. Trimming at the junction amounts to 5 bases on V and 10 bases on J, and the germline ends lie 15 bases apart. The CDR3 spans 14 residues, from the cysteine through the phenylalanine. The kept DNA is CDR3 alone, 42 bases in frame from the first base. Participants in the prospective study were enrolled through a virtual design, were aged roughly 18 to 100 years, and lived in 24 United States geographic areas. Cohort assignment in the prospective study relied on participant-reported clinical history from a screening survey and a study questionnaire. For ImmuneRACE Cohort 3, a participant was defined as recovered based on two consecutive negative NP/OP PCR tests, clearance by a healthcare professional, or resolution of symptoms. Mobile phlebotomists in the prospective study collected whole blood, serum and a nasopharyngeal or oropharyngeal swab from every participant. Additional blood draws and questionnaires over an approximately 2-month period could optionally be provided by prospective study participants. Blood samples from the prospective study were shipped frozen or at room temperature prior to DNA extraction.

This chain joins TRBV6-5 to TRBJ1-6, with no confidently assigned D gene. What was sequenced was PBMCs or T cells enriched from blood (not recorded which). This TCR was recovered from a woman aged 25 to 45 who had recovered from COVID-19. The CDR3 region reads CASSRQAGGSPLHF. The DNA sequence is as follows: TGTGCCAGCAGTCGCCAGGCAGGTGGATCACCCCTCCACTTT.